One sample yielded the 28 T cell receptor beta chains listed below, sequenced in a study of T cell changes during pregnancy in multiple sclerosis. The repertoire was sequenced with immunoSEQ multiplex PCR; TCRdb's copy has only in-frame clones and lacks some. Of under 85,000 clones listed, about nine tenths are singletons. Sequenced here: peripheral blood, sampled in the third trimester of pregnancy. The receptors derive from a female donor with multiple sclerosis, enrolled in a pregnancy study.

CDR3 nucleotide sequence: TGTGCCAGCAGTGAAGCGGGGACTAGCGGGTCCTACGAGCAGTACTTC. It encodes CASSEAGTSGSYEQYF. The chain has TRBV6-1 and TRBJ2-7; 12 nucleotides line up with TRBD2. The CDR3 covers 16 residues. Germline lookup yields CDR1 MNHNS and CDR2 SASEGT. V lost 0 bases to trimming and J lost 1 base; unmatched junction nucleotides: 1.

The V call is TRBV29-1, the J call TRBJ2-2; TRBD2 matches at 12 bases. Unmatched junction bases numbered 6, after V lost 6 bases and J lost 4 bases. The CDR3 consists of 15 residues. In germline, CDR1 is SQVTM, CDR2 ANQGSEA. DNA for the CDR3: TGCAGCGTGACGGGACTAGCGGGTATCACCGGGGAGCTGTTTTTT. Translated: CSVTGLAGITGELFF.

This clone was seen once. This chain uses TRBV7-8 with TRBJ1-2; TRBD1 matches at 9 bases. CDR3 length: 15 amino acids. CDR1 is SGHVS, CDR2 FQNEAQ, per germline. The V gene end was trimmed by 8 bases and the J gene end by 4 bases; junction bases not matched to a gene: 11. CDR3 in amino acids: CASGQGQGFLYGYTF. The CDR3 coding sequence is TGTGCCAGCGGGCAGGGACAGGGATTTCTCTATGGCTACACCTTC.

J is TRBJ2-4 and V is TRBV30; 8 nucleotides line up with TRBD1. Unmatched junction bases numbered 5, after V lost 4 bases and J lost 0 bases. Per germline, CDR1 GTSNPN and CDR2 SVGIG (reference sequence). The CDR3 consists of 15 residues. The CDR3 region has the DNA TGTGCCTGGAAGGGACAGGAAATAGCCAAAAACATTCAGTACTTC. Encoded protein: CAWKGQEIAKNIQYF. Looking up the rest from reference TRBV30 and TRBJ2-4 gives the full variable domain: SQTIHQWPATLVQPVGSPLSLECTVEGTSNPNLYWYRQAAGRGLQLLFYSVGIGQISSEVPQNLSASRPQDRQFILSSKKLLLSDSGFYLCAWKGQEIAKNIQYFGAGTRLSVL.

The J gene is TRBJ2-7, the V gene TRBV7-2; D perhaps matches TRBD2 (6 bases). V was clipped by 3 bases and J by 4 bases, with 10 bases between them. Per germline, CDR1 SGHTA and CDR2 FQGNSA. CDR3 size: 13 residues. The CDR3 sequence is CASSFSGLYEQYF. CDR3 sequence (DNA): TGTGCCAGCAGCTTTAGCGGCCTTTACGAGCAGTACTTC.

This clone appeared a few times. The chain uses TRBV15 and TRBJ1-2; 10 bases are shared with TRBD1. J was trimmed by 1 base and V by 0 bases; bases with no gene match: 14. Germline assignment: CDR1 LNHNV and CDR2 YYDKDF (reference sequence). The CDR3 has 20 residues. The CDR3: CATSRDRALGTGVFNYGYTF. The CDR3 DNA follows: TGTGCCACCAGCAGAGATCGGGCTCTGGGGACAGGGGTTTTTAACTATGGCTACACCTTC.

V is TRBV6-6 and J is TRBJ2-5; a possible D gene is TRBD2 (5 bases). Trimming pared 8 bases from V and 4 bases from J, leaving 11 bases between. Per the germline V gene, CDR1 is MNHNY and CDR2 is SVGAGI (reference sequence). CDR3 size: 12 residues. The CDR3 loop reads CASSEGAETQYF. CDR3 nucleotide sequence: TGTGCCAGCTCCGAGGGTGCAGAGACCCAGTACTTC.

This chain links TRBV7-2 with TRBJ2-7; 8 bases are a match to TRBD1. Looked up from germline, CDR1 is SGHTA and CDR2 is FQGNSA. The CDR3 totals 13 residues. V was pared by 5 bases and J by 6 bases, with 6 bases of the junction left unmatched. Here the CDR3 DNA reads TGTGCCAGCAGCCGGACAGGGCGGGGCGAGCAGTACTTC. Translated: CASSRTGRGEQYF.

The rearrangement uses TRBV30 and TRBJ2-3; TRBD1 agrees at 10 bases. The CDR3 runs to 15 residues. Trimming cost V 6 bases and J 0 bases; bases outside gene matches: 6. Per germline, CDR1 GTSNPN and CDR2 SVGIG (reference sequence). In DNA, the CDR3 is TGTGCCTGTCTGGACAGGGGGATTAGCACAGATACGCAGTATTTT. Amino acids: CACLDRGISTDTQYF. The entire variable domain, with the rest obtained from reference TRBV30 and TRBJ2-3, is as follows: SQTIHQWPATLVQPVGSPLSLECTVEGTSNPNLYWYRQAAGRGLQLLFYSVGIGQISSEVPQNLSASRPQDRQFILSSKKLLLSDSGFYLCACLDRGISTDTQYFGPGTRLTVL.

V is TRBV5-5 and J is TRBJ2-2; D might be TRBD1 (6 bases). CDR1 is SGHKS and CDR2 is YYEKEE in the germline V gene (reference sequence). V gave up 4 bases and J gave up 1 base, with 8 bases separating them. CDR3 length equals 14 residues. The CDR3 region has the DNA TGTGCCAGCAGCGGGGGACAGAACACCGGGGAGCTGTTTTTT. It specifies CASSGGQNTGELFF.

V is TRBV30 and J is TRBJ1-4; no reliable D call. CDR1 and CDR2 (germline): GTSNPN, SVGIG (reference sequence). The CDR3 spans 13 residues. V was pared by 6 bases and J by 7 bases, with 15 bases between. The CDR3 region has the DNA TGTGCCTGTGCAGGAGGGCTCGGTGAAAAACTGTTTTTT. Its protein product is CACAGGLGEKLFF.

The table lists this clone with a count of one. The V and J genes are TRBV5-1 and TRBJ2-6, with 7 bases fitting TRBD1. This CDR3 spans 15 amino acids. CDR1 is SGHRS and CDR2 is YFSETQ in the germline V gene. V shed 4 bases and J 5 bases; nucleotides not matched to a gene: 6. The CDR3 is CASSERTGRANVLTF. The CDR3 bases are TGCGCCAGCAGCGAAAGGACAGGTCGGGCCAACGTCCTGACTTTC.

The chain combines TRBV19 with TRBJ2-6; D not certain. Trimming took 5 bases from V and 0 from J, leaving 17 bases between them. This CDR3 spans 18 amino acids. CDR1 and CDR2 (germline): LNHDA, SQIVND (reference sequence). In DNA, the CDR3 is TGTGCCAGTAGTTCCCATGGAGTAACGAACTCTGGGGCCAACGTCCTGACTTTC. This translates into CASSSHGVTNSGANVLTF.

The CDR3 region has the DNA TGCGCCAGCAGCTTGACAGGGGGACTGGCTGGAAACACCATATATTTT. It codes for CASSLTGGLAGNTIYF. The gene calls are TRBV5-1 and TRBJ1-3, with 8 bases matching TRBD1. This CDR3 spans 16 amino acids. From germline, CDR1 is SGHRS and CDR2 YFSETQ. The trim removed 1 base at V and 2 bases at J, leaving 5 bases unmatched.

The rearrangement uses TRBV19 and TRBJ2-1; D call uncertain. The CDR3 length is 13 residues. Germline V gene sequence: CDR1 LNHDA, CDR2 SQIVND (reference sequence). The V end lost 5 bases, the J end lost 8 bases, and 13 bases lay between the germline ends. CDR3 nucleotides: TGTGCCAGTAGTGCAGCGAGGAACCATGAGCAGTTCTTC. Its protein product is CASSAARNHEQFF.

This clone was detected once. The chain combines TRBV5-1 with TRBJ2-7, with a tentative D call TRBD2 (7 bases). The germline gives CDR1 SGHRS, CDR2 YFSETQ. This CDR3 contains 14 residues. Trimming stripped 3 bases from V and 2 bases from J, with 12 bases between. The CDR3 is CASSWGGQPYEQYF. CDR3 nucleotides: TGCGCCAGCAGCTGGGGGGGACAACCCTACGAGCAGTACTTC.

The chain links TRBV18 to TRBJ2-2; no clear D. The CDR3 covers 13 residues. Between the trimmed V and J ends, which lost 2 bases and 2 bases, there was a span of 3 bases. Germline CDR1 reads KGHSH; CDR2 reads LQKENI. CDR3 in amino acids: CASSPGNTGELFF. The CDR3 DNA sequence: TGTGCCAGCTCACCAGGCAACACCGGGGAGCTGTTTTTT.

This clone was detected a few times. The chain is built from TRBV9 and TRBJ2-2, with a tentative D call TRBD2 (6 bases). The germline V gene has CDR1 SGDLS and CDR2 YYNGEE. The CDR3 contains 19 residues. V was pared by 4 bases and J by 1 base, with 23 bases between. The CDR3 sequence is CASSRSYFPSGGNTGELFF. DNA for the CDR3: TGTGCCAGCAGCCGCTCATACTTTCCTTCCGGGGGGAACACCGGGGAGCTGTTTTTT.

J is TRBJ1-1 and V is TRBV5-5; 7 bases align to TRBD1. This CDR3 is 15 amino acids long. V dropped 5 bases and J dropped 2; count of bases not matched to a gene: 9. In germline, CDR1 is SGHKS, CDR2 YYEKEE (reference sequence). CDR3 nucleotides: TGTGCCAGCAGGGGACAGATGATAAGAAACACTGAAGCTTTCTTT. Protein product: CASRGQMIRNTEAFF. The whole variable domain, remainder taken from reference TRBV5-5 and TRBJ1-1, is DAGVTQSPTHLIKTRGQQVTLRCSPISGHKSVSWYQQVLGQGPQFIFQYYEKEERGRGNFPDRFSARQFPNYSSELNVNALLLGDSALYLCASRGQMIRNTEAFFGQGTRLTVV.

The chain is built from TRBV30 and TRBJ1-4; 7 bases are shared with TRBD1. The germline V gene encodes CDR1 GTSNPN and CDR2 SVGIG (reference sequence). V dropped 5 bases and J dropped 7; count of bases not matched to a gene: 4. This CDR3 comprises 12 residues. The CDR3 bases are TGTGCCTGGGACAGGGCGGGTGAAAAACTGTTTTTT. Encoded protein: CAWDRAGEKLFF.

This clone occurred once. The rearrangement links TRBV27 to TRBJ2-7; 7 bases align to TRBD1. Per the germline V gene, CDR1 is MNHEY and CDR2 is SMNVEV (reference sequence). The CDR3 is made up of 14 amino acids. V was clipped by 6 bases and J by 4 bases; unmatched bases: 9. The CDR3 region is CASRLGGAGYEQYF. The CDR3 DNA follows: TGTGCCAGCAGACTAGGGGGCGCAGGGTACGAGCAGTACTTC.

The V gene is TRBV5-1, the J gene TRBJ2-2; 11 positions match TRBD2. Losses at the gene ends were 5 bases for V and 4 bases for J; bases not matched to a gene: 13. CDR1 and CDR2 (germline): SGHRS, YFSETQ. The CDR3 covers 18 residues. In DNA, the CDR3 is TGCGCCAGCAGTGATTCACTAGCGGGGGCTTGGAGCACCGGGGAGCTGTTTTTT. Its protein is CASSDSLAGAWSTGELFF.

The rearrangement uses TRBV7-2 and TRBJ2-1, with 8 positions matching TRBD2. The CDR3 length is 14 residues. J lost 9 bases, V lost 2 bases, and 6 bases had no gene match. Germline V gene data show CDR1 as SGHTA and CDR2 as FQGNSA. The CDR3 protein is CASSLSGSVAEQFF. Here the CDR3 DNA reads TGTGCCAGCAGCTTAAGCGGGAGTGTAGCTGAGCAGTTCTTC. Variable domain in full (rest from reference TRBV7-2 and TRBJ2-1): GAGVSQSPSNKVTEKGKDVELRCDPISGHTALYWYRQSLGQGLEFLIYFQGNSAPDKSGLPSDRFSAERTGGSVSTLTIQRTQQEDSAVYLCASSLSGSVAEQFFGPGTRLTVL.

This clone was seen just once. Other nucleotide sequences in the sample specify the same CDR3. The chain joins TRBV7-9 to TRBJ1-2, with D possibly being TRBD1 (5 bases). The V gene lost 5 bases and the J gene lost 4 bases, with 8 bases spanning the gap. CDR1 and CDR2 from the germline V gene are SEHNR and FQNEAQ (reference sequence). The CDR3 extends over 12 amino acids. The CDR3 nucleotides read TGTGCCAGCAGCCGCGACAGCTATGGCTACACCTTC. The encoded protein is CASSRDSYGYTF.

The chain has TRBV27 and TRBJ2-2; D is uncertain. In germline, CDR1 is MNHEY, CDR2 SMNVEV (reference sequence). V was trimmed by 5 bases and J by 4 bases, leaving 14 bases between them. This CDR3 has 15 residues. The DNA for the CDR3 is TGTGCCAGCAGTCCCCAACGGGTTATCACCGGGGAGCTGTTTTTT. Translating gives CASSPQRVITGELFF.

The V call is TRBV13, the J call TRBJ2-1, with 7 bases lining up with TRBD2. The CDR3 runs to 16 residues. Germline lookup yields CDR1 PRHDT and CDR2 FYEKMQ (reference sequence). V dropped 3 bases and J dropped 4; count of bases not matched to a gene: 9. In nucleotides, the CDR3 is TGTGCCAGCAGCTTCCTTGCGGGAGCGCTGTACAATGAGCAGTTCTTC. Protein product: CASSFLAGALYNEQFF.

The CDR3 loop reads CAWSEQGRRQGYTF. CDR3 bases: TGTGCCTGGAGTGAGCAGGGGAGACGTCAGGGCTACACCTTC. V usage is TRBV30 and J usage is TRBJ1-2; tentatively, D is TRBD1 (6 bases). Trimming took 1 base from V and 8 from J, leaving 17 bases between them. The CDR3 has 14 residues. Germline-derived CDR1 and CDR2 are GTSNPN and SVGIG (reference sequence).

Here the CDR3 DNA reads TGCAGCGTTGAGATAGCGGGGGACTACGAGCAGTACTTC. Residues: CSVEIAGDYEQYF. V is TRBV29-1 and J is TRBJ2-7, with 9 bases fitting TRBD2. CDR3 length: 13 residues. Germline trimming cut 3 bases from V and 3 bases from J; bases unmatched to any gene: 3. Germline V gene lookup returns CDR1 SQVTM and CDR2 ANQGSEA.